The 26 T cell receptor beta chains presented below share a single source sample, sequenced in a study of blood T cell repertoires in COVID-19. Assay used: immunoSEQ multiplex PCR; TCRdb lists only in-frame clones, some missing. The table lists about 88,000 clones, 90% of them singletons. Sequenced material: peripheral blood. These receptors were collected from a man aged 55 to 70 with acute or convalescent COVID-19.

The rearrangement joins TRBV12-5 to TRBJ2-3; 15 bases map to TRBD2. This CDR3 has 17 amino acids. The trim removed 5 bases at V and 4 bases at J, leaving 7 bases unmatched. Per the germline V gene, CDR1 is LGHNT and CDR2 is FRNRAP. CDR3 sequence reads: CASGPGLAGGGSDTQYF. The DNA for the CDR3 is TGTGCTAGTGGTCCCGGACTAGCGGGAGGGGGTTCAGATACGCAGTATTTT.

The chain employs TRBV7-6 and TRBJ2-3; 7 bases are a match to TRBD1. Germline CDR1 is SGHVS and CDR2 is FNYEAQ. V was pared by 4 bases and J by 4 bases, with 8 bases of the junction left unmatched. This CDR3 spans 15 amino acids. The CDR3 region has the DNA TGTGCCAGCAGCTCGTCGACAGGGTGGTCAGATACGCAGTATTTT. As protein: CASSSSTGWSDTQYF.

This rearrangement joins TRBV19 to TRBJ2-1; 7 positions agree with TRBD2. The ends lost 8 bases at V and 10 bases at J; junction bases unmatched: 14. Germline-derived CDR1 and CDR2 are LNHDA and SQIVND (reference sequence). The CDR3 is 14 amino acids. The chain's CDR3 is CASDLGGSSGEQFF. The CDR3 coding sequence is TGTGCCAGTGACCTGGGCGGGAGCTCTGGGGAGCAGTTCTTC.

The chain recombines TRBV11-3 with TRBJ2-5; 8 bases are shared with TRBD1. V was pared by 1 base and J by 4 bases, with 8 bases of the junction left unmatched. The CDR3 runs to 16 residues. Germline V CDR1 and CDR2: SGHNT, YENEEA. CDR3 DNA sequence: TGTGCCAGCAGCTTAGGGGCAGGGGGCGCACGAGAGACCCAGTACTTC. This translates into CASSLGAGGARETQYF.

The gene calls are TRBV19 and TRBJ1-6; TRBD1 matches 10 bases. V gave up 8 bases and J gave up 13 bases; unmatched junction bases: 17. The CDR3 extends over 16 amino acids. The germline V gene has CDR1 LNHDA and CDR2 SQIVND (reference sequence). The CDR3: CASSLLTGTGEAPLHF. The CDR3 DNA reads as TGTGCCAGTTCACTCTTGACCGGGACAGGGGAGGCGCCCCTCCACTTT. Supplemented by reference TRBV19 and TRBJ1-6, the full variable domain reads DGGITQSPKYLFRKEGQNVTLSCEQNLNHDAMYWYRQDPGQGLRLIYYSQIVNDFQKGDIAEGYSVSREKKESFPLTVTSAQKNPTAFYLCASSLLTGTGEAPLHFGNGTRLTVT.

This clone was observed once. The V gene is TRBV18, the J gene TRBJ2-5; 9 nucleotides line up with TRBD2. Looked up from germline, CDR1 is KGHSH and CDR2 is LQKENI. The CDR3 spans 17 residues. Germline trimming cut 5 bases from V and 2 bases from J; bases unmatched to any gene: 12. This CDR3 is CASSTSPTSGPQETQYF. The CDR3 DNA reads TGTGCCAGCTCAACAAGCCCGACTAGCGGACCACAAGAGACCCAGTACTTC. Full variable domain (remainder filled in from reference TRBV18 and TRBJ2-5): NAGVMQNPRHLVRRRGQEARLRCSPMKGHSHVYWYRQLPEEGLKFMVYLQKENIIDESGMPKERFSAEFPKEGPSILRIQQVVRGDSAAYFCASSTSPTSGPQETQYFGPGTRLLVL.

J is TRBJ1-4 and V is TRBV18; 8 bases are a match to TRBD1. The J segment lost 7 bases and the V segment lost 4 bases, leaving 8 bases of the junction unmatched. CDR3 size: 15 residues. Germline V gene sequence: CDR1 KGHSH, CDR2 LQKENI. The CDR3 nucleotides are TGTGCCAGCTCACGAGACAGGGGCGCTTCTGAAAAACTGTTTTTT. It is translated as CASSRDRGASEKLFF.

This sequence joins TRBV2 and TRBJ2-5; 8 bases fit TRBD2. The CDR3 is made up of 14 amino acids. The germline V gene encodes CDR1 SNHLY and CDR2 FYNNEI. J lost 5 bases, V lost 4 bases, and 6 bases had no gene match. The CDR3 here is CASSAAGGGETQYF. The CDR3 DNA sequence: TGTGCCAGCAGTGCCGCGGGAGGAGGTGAGACCCAGTACTTC.

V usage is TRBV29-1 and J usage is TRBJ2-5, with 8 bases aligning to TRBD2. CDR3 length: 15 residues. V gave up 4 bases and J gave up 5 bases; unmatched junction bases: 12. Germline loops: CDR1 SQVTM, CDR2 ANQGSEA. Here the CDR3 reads CSVGISGIQGETQYF. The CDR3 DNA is TGCAGCGTTGGAATTAGCGGGATTCAGGGGGAGACCCAGTACTTC.

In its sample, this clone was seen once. CDR3 bases: TGTGCCAGCAGCTTAGGCCTAGCGGGAGGGCCTAGGGTTAACATTCAGTACTTC. Translation: CASSLGLAGGPRVNIQYF. The chain combines TRBV7-2 with TRBJ2-4, with 12 bases aligning to TRBD2. V shed 1 base, J shed 7 bases, and the junction held 11 bases outside the gene matches. The CDR3 loop spans 18 amino acids. CDR1 and CDR2 (germline): SGHTA, FQGNSA.

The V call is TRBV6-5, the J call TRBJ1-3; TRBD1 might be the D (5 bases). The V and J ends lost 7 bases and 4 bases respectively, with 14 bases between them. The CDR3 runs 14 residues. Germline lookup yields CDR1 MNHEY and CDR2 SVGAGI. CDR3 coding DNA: TGTGCCAGCACCCCGACATGGGGCGGAAACACCATATATTTT. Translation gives CASTPTWGGNTIYF.

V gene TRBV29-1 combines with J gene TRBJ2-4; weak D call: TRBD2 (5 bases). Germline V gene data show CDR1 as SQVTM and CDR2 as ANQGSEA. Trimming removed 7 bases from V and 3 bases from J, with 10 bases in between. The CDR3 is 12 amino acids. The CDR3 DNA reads TGCAGCGGGCGCGGACTCAAAAACATTCAGTACTTC. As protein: CSGRGLKNIQYF.

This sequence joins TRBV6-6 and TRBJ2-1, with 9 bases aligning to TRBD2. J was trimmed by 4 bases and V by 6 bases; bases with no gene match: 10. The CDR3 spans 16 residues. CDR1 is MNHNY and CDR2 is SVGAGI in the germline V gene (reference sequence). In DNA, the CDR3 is TGTGCCAGCAGACTCCCAAGGACTAGCGTTTACAATGAGCAGTTCTTC. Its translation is CASRLPRTSVYNEQFF.

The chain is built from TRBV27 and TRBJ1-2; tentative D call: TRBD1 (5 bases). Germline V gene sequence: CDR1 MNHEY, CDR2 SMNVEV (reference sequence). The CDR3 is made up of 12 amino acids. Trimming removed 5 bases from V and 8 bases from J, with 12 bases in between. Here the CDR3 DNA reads TGTGCCAGCAGTAGCAGGGTGGGGGGCTACACCTTC. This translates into CASSSRVGGYTF.

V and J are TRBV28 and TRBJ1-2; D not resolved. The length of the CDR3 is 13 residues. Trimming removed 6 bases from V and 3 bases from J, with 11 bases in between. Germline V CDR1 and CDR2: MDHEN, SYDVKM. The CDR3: CASSLGNDYGYTF. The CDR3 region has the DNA TGTGCCAGCAGCCTCGGGAACGACTATGGCTACACCTTC.

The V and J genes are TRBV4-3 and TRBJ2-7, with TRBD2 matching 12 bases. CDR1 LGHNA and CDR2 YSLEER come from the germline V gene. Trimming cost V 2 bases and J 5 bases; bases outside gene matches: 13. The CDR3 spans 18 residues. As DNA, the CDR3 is TGCGCCAGCAGCCAATCGCGGACTAGCGGGGTAAAGGAGGACGAGCAGTACTTC. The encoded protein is CASSQSRTSGVKEDEQYF.

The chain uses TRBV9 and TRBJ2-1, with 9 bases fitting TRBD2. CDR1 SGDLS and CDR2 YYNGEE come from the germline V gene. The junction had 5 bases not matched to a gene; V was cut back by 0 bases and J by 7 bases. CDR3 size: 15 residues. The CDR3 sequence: CASSVVGSGSNEQFF. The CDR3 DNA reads TGTGCCAGCAGCGTAGTGGGTAGCGGGAGTAATGAGCAGTTCTTC. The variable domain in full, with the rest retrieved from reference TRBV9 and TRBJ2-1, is DSGVTQTPKHLITATGQRVTLRCSPRSGDLSVYWYQQSLDQGLQFLIQYYNGEERAKGNILERFSAQQFPDLHSELNLSSLELGDSALYFCASSVVGSGSNEQFFGPGTRLTVL.

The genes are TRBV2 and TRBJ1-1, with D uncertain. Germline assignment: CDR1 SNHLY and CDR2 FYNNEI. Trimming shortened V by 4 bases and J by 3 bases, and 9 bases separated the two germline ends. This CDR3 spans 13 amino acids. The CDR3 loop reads CASSGERDTEAFF. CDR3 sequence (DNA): TGTGCCAGCAGTGGTGAGCGGGACACTGAAGCTTTCTTT.

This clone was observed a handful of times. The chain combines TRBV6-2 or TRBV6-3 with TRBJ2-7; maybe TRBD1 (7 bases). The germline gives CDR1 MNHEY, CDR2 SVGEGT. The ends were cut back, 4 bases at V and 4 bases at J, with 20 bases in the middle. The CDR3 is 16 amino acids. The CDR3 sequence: CASSSFFVAGGYEQYF. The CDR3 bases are TGTGCCAGCAGTTCGTTTTTCGTGGCAGGGGGGTACGAGCAGTACTTC.

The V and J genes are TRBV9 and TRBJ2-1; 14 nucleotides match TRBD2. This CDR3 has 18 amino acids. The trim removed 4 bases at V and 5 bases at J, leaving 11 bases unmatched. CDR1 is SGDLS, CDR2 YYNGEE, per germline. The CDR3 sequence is CASSPPPPTSGGDNEQFF. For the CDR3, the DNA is TGTGCCAGCAGCCCACCCCCCCCGACTAGCGGGGGGGACAATGAGCAGTTCTTC.

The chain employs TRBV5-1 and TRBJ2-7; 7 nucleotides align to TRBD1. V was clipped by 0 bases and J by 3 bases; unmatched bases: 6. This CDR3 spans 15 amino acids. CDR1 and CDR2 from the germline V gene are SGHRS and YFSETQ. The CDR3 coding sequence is TGCGCCAGCAGCTTGGTAGGGGGCGAAATCTACGAGCAGTACTTC. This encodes CASSLVGGEIYEQYF.

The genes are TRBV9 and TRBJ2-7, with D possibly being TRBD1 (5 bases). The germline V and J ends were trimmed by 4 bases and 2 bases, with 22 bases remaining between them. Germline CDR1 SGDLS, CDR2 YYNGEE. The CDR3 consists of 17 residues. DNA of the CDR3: TGTGCCAGCAGCCCCTCATTCGGTGCGGACATCGCCTACGAGCAGTACTTC. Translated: CASSPSFGADIAYEQYF.

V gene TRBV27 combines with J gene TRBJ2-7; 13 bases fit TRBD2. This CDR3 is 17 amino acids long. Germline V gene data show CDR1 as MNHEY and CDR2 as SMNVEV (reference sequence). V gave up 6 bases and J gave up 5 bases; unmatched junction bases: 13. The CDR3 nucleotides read TGTGCCAGCAGGGGTTACACCGGACTAGCGGGAGAGAACGAGCAGTACTTC. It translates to CASRGYTGLAGENEQYF.

CDR3 in amino acids: CASSPGTGVEQPQHF. The CDR3 DNA sequence: TGTGCCAGCTCCCCCGGGACAGGGGTCGAGCAGCCCCAGCATTTT. The chain carries TRBV18 and TRBJ1-5; 10 positions match TRBD1. The V gene's germline CDR1 is KGHSH and CDR2 LQKENI. With V trimmed by 6 bases and J by 7 bases, 9 bases remained unmatched. The CDR3 spans 15 residues.

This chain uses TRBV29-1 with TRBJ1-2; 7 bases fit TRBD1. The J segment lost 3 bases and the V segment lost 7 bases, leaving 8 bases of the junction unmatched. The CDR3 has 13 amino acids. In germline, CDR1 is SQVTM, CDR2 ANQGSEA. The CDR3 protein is CSGQGGADYGYTF. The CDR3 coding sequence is TGCAGCGGCCAGGGGGGCGCGGACTATGGCTACACCTTC. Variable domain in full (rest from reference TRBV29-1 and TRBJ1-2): SAVISQKPSRDICQRGTSLTIQCQVDSQVTMMFWYRQQPGQSLTLIATANQGSEATYESGFVIDKFPISRPNLTFSTLTVSNMSPEDSSIYLCSGQGGADYGYTFGSGTRLTVV.

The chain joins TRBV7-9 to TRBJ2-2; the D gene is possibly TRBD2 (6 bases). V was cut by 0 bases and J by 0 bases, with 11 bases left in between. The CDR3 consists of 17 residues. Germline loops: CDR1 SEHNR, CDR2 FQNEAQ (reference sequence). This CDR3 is CASSLARSGTNTGELFF. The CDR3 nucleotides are TGTGCCAGCAGCTTAGCGCGTAGCGGAACGAACACCGGGGAGCTGTTTTTT.